This entry features one T cell receptor (beta chain) sequence. This receptor's antigen is unknown. Per-base quality was not reported, and no clone a single base away is much larger than it. The sample comes from a study of T cell repertoires in cytomegalovirus infection (dated by TCRdb to between 2017 and 2020). Notes on the research overall: Alongside well-studied HLA-B-restricted epitopes, the peptide stimulations were aimed at recently identified HLA-C-restricted CMV epitopes, whose presentation resists viral immunomodulation. Because public TCR beta signatures pointed to carriage of CMV infection together with the matching HLA type, the HLA type of each donor mattered for the analysis. What the authors observed across the whole study: The ex vivo response was dominated by HLA-C-restricted CMV-specific TCR beta clonotypes, which also provided the single most frequent clonotype in two of eight donors. Cumulative frequency of public TCR beta family members discriminated carriers of CMV infection plus the relevant HLA type in this cohort and an independent roughly 330-donor cohort.

CDR1 and CDR2 (MNHGY, SAAAGT) derive from the germline V gene. Unmatched junction bases come to 6, with V trimmed by 6 bases and J by 5 bases. Counted from cysteine to phenylalanine, this CDR3 has 13 amino acids. The sequence is cut down to CDR3 DNA, 39 bases in frame from base 1. Per the publication, the treatment or condition label means: in vitro stimulation with specific CMV peptide epitopes to enrich CMV-specific T cells. Sequenced on an Illumina HiSeq 1500. The public reads were reanalyzed by TCRdb: fastp trimming at Q25, MiXCR alignment, in-frame beta chains only. Every entry covers one CDR3 protein and lists the most common genes and DNA from its rows. Across this sample there are some 800,000 distinct CDR3 sequences, with over 25% seen only once. Of the sample, roughly an eighth falls within the top ten clones.

The receptor was isolated from a human donor in good health (CMV status not recorded). Some clones in this sample may be carry-over from other donors' samples. Material: cultured CD8+ T cells from PBMCs, obtained from culture after CMV antigen stimulation. The chain employs TRBV6-8 and TRBJ2-5; 7 bases in the junction line up with TRBD2. The base sequence is TGTGCCAGCAGGTTATGGACTAGTGAGACCCAGTACTTC. It is translated as CASRLWTSETQYF.